These 16 T cell receptor beta chains were sequenced from one sample in a study of T-cell reconstitution after alpha-beta-depleted transplantation in children. Preparing the TCRbeta library involved the use of unique molecular identifiers. Each CDR3 protein is one row after TCRdb ran MiXCR on the PCR reads. The sample records 750,000 to 950,000 distinct CDR3 sequences, around 15% being singletons. The starting material was PBMCs, mostly from graft donor cells, obtained 360 days after TCRalphabeta/CD19-depleted stem cell transplant. The receptors stem from a male patient aged 10-17 years who had a stem cell transplant for acute lymphoblastic leukemia, so the T cells may come from the graft donor.

In its sample, this clonotype was seen a few times. The gene calls are TRBV20-1 and TRBJ2-2, with D perhaps matching TRBD1 or TRBD2 (6 bases each). Germline V lookup: CDR1 DFQATT, CDR2 SNEGSKA (reference sequence). V was cut by 0 bases and J by 6 bases, with 32 bases left in between. The CDR3 is 21 amino acids. DNA for the CDR3: TGCAGTGCTAGAGATTATCGGCGCCCCTCCGAGAGGGGGGTGGCGGCCGGGGAGCTGTTTTTT. It encodes CSARDYRRPSERGVAAGELFF.

This clonotype was observed a few times. The J gene is TRBJ2-7, the V gene TRBV4-2, with D perhaps matching TRBD1 (6 bases). Trimming shortened V by 5 bases and J by 0 bases, and 17 bases separated the two germline ends. This CDR3 has 16 amino acids. Germline V gene data show CDR1 as LGHNA and CDR2 as YNFKEQ. CDR3 bases: TGTGCCAGCAGCTCCGGCGACAGGTTCAGCTCCTACGAGCAGTACTTC. Protein: CASSSGDRFSSYEQYF.

This clonotype occurred a few times. V is TRBV7-3 and J is TRBJ2-1, with 8 nucleotides matching TRBD2. V was pared by 5 bases and J by 9 bases, with 9 bases of the junction left unmatched. The CDR3 runs 14 residues. CDR1 SGHTA and CDR2 FQGTGA come from the germline V gene. The CDR3 spells CASSLSGTRTEQFF. The CDR3 nucleotides read TGTGCCAGCAGCCTATCCGGGACTAGGACTGAGCAGTTCTTC.

This clonotype has only a few counts. The chain is built from TRBV15 and TRBJ2-7, with 9 bases matching TRBD1. The CDR3 spans 14 residues. Germline V lookup: CDR1 LNHNV, CDR2 YYDKDF (reference sequence). V shed 5 bases, J shed 2 bases, and the junction held 4 bases outside the gene matches. CDR3 nucleotide sequence: TGTGCCACCAGCCCGGGGACAGGGACCTACGAGCAGTACTTC. Amino acids: CATSPGTGTYEQYF.

At least ten counts were recorded for this clonotype. V usage is TRBV10-2 and J usage is TRBJ2-7; 8 nucleotides match TRBD2. Germline V gene lookup returns CDR1 WSHSY and CDR2 SAAADI. This CDR3 has 15 residues. Germline trimming cut 4 bases from V and 2 bases from J; bases unmatched to any gene: 7. The CDR3 reads CASSVDREGPYEQYF. The CDR3 nucleotides read TGCGCCAGCAGTGTCGACCGGGAGGGCCCCTACGAGCAGTACTTC.

The rearrangement links TRBV4-1 to TRBJ1-4; D might be TRBD1 (6 bases). V lost 5 bases to trimming and J lost 2 bases, with 12 bases between them. The CDR3 is made up of 15 amino acids. Germline V gene lookup returns CDR1 MGHRA and CDR2 YSYEKL. The CDR3 nucleotides are TGCGCCAGCAGCGCCAGGGGCGTGACTAATGAAAAACTGTTTTTT. Its protein product is CASSARGVTNEKLFF.

This clonotype was observed at least ten times. The chain uses TRBV29-1 and TRBJ1-1; 8 positions match TRBD1. J lost 4 bases, V lost 5 bases, and 3 bases had no gene match. CDR3 size: 12 residues. CDR1 SQVTM and CDR2 ANQGSEA come from the germline V gene. The chain's CDR3 is CSVSTGGTEAFF. The CDR3 DNA reads TGCAGCGTTTCTACAGGGGGCACTGAAGCTTTCTTT.

This clonotype was detected many times. The V and J genes are TRBV20-1 and TRBJ2-3; D unclear. Trimming took off 3 bases at V and 4 bases at J, with 14 bases between the two ends. Germline CDR1 is DFQATT and CDR2 is SNEGSKA (reference sequence). This CDR3 is 14 amino acids long. The CDR3 DNA sequence: TGCAGTGCTAGTCCCCACCTAAACGCAGATACGCAGTATTTT. Protein: CSASPHLNADTQYF.

This clonotype was found a few times. The chain links TRBV5-1 to TRBJ2-2; 10 bases match TRBD2. The CDR3 runs 16 residues. Germline assignment: CDR1 SGHRS and CDR2 YFSETQ. V shed 0 bases and J 2 bases; nucleotides not matched to a gene: 1. In nucleotides, the CDR3 is TGCGCCAGCAGCTTGGCTAGCGGGAGTAACACCGGGGAGCTGTTTTTT. Its translation is CASSLASGSNTGELFF.

Regarding this clonotype: The conserved final phenylalanine or tryptophan is absent from the CDR3, which likely points to a read error. Because the CDR3's place on the DNA is in doubt, the DNA is left out and the CDR3 is given as listed by TCRdb. The chain is built from TRBV9 and TRBJ2-7. Germline CDR1 reads SGDLS; CDR2 reads YYNGEE. The CDR3 is 12 amino acids in total, end residues counted. CDR3 in amino acids: CASHCGSKPKTT.

CDR3 loop: CASRLAESYNEQFF. DNA of the CDR3: TGTGCCAGTAGACTAGCTGAATCCTACAATGAGCAGTTCTTC. The rearrangement uses TRBV2 and TRBJ2-1, with 7 nucleotides matching TRBD2. Unmatched junction bases numbered 6, after V lost 9 bases and J lost 1 base. Germline-derived CDR1 and CDR2 are SNHLY and FYNNEI. This CDR3 has 14 amino acids.

Ten or more counts support this clonotype. This rearrangement joins TRBV12-3 or TRBV12-4 to TRBJ2-1, with a tentative D call TRBD1 (6 bases). This CDR3 is 15 amino acids long. Trimming took 1 base from V and 8 from J, leaving 15 bases between them. The CDR3 reads CASSLVQGIYYEQFF. The CDR3 DNA reads as TGTGCCAGCAGTTTAGTACAGGGCATCTATTATGAGCAGTTCTTC.

This clonotype was seen at least ten times. V gene TRBV3-1 combines with J gene TRBJ2-2; D is ambiguous. This CDR3 comprises 13 residues. Germline CDR1 LGHDT, CDR2 YNNKEL (reference sequence). V lost 0 bases and J lost 4, with 3 bases in between. CDR3 nucleotide sequence: TGTGCCAGCAGCCAAGAGATCACCGGGGAGCTGTTTTTT. Its translation is CASSQEITGELFF.

V usage is TRBV27 and J usage is TRBJ2-2, with TRBD1 matching 9 bases. CDR3 length: 17 residues. V lost 4 bases and J lost 6; bases outside the gene matches: 12. Germline values: CDR1 MNHEY, CDR2 SMNVEV (reference sequence). CDR3 DNA sequence: TGTGCCAGCAGTTCGGACCGGGACAGGGTACACGCCGGGGAGCTGTTTTTT. Translation: CASSSDRDRVHAGELFF.

CDR3 in DNA: TGCAGTGCTCCTCTAGCGGGAGGTCGCACCGGGGAGCTGTTTTTT. Translated: CSAPLAGGRTGELFF. The genes are TRBV20-1 and TRBJ2-2, with TRBD2 identical over 11 bases. V dropped 5 bases and J dropped 4; count of bases not matched to a gene: 6. This CDR3 spans 15 amino acids. CDR1 is DFQATT and CDR2 is SNEGSKA in the germline V gene (reference sequence).

This clonotype was detected only a few times. The gene calls are TRBV27 and TRBJ2-2; 9 positions agree with TRBD2. CDR1 is MNHEY and CDR2 is SMNVEV in the germline V gene (reference sequence). J was trimmed by 5 bases and V by 2 bases; bases with no gene match: 3. The CDR3 has 15 amino acids. CDR3 residues: CASSLAGGRTGELFF. CDR3 DNA: TGTGCCAGCAGTTTAGCGGGAGGGAGGACCGGGGAGCTGTTTTTT.